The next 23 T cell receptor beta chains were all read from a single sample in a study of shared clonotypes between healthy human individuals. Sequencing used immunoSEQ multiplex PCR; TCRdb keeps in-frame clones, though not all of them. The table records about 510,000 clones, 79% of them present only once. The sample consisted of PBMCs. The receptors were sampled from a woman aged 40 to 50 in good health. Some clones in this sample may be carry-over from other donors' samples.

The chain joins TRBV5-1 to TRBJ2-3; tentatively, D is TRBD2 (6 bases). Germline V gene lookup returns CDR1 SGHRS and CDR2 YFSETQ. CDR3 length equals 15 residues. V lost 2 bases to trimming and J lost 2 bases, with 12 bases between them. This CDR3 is CASSLIAGTTDTQYF. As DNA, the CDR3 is TGCGCCAGCAGCTTAATCGCGGGGACCACAGATACGCAGTATTTT.

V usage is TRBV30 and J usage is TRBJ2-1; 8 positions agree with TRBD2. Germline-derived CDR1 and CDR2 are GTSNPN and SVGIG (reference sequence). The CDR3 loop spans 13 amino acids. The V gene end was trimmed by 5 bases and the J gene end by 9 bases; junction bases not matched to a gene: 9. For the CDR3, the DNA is TGTGCCTGGGAACCGGGACTAGTGAGTGAGCAGTTCTTC. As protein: CAWEPGLVSEQFF. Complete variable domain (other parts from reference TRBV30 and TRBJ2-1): SQTIHQWPATLVQPVGSPLSLECTVEGTSNPNLYWYRQAAGRGLQLLFYSVGIGQISSEVPQNLSASRPQDRQFILSSKKLLLSDSGFYLCAWEPGLVSEQFFGPGTRLTVL.

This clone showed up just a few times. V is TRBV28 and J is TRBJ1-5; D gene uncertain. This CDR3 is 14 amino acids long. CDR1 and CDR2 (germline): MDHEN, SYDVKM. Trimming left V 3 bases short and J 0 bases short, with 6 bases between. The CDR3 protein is CASSFGGSNQPQHF. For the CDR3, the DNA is TGTGCCAGCAGTTTTGGCGGTAGCAATCAGCCCCAGCATTTT.

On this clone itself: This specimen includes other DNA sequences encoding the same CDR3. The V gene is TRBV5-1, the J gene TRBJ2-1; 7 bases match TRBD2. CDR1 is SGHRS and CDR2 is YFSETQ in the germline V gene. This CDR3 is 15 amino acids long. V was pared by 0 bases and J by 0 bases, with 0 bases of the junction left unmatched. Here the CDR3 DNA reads TGCGCCAGCAGCTTGGGCGGGAGCTCCTACAATGAGCAGTTCTTC. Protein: CASSLGGSSYNEQFF.

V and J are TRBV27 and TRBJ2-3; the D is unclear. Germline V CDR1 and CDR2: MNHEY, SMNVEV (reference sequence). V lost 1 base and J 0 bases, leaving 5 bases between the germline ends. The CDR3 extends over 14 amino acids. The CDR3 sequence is CASSLWSSTDTQYF. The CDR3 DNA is TGTGCCAGCAGTTTATGGTCTAGCACAGATACGCAGTATTTT.

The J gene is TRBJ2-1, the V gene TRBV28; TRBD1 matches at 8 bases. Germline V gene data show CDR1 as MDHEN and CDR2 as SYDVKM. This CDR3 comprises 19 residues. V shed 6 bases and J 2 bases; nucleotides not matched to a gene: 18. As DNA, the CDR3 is TGTGCCAGCAGACCCCAGGGGGCGCGACGGGGGACCGCCTACAATGAGCAGTTCTTC. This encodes CASRPQGARRGTAYNEQFF.

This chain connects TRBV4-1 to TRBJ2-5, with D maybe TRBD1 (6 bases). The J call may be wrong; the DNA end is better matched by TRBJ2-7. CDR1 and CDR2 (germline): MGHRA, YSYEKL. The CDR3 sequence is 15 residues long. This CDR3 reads CASSHDRTATYEQYF. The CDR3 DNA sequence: TGCGCCAGCAGCCATGATCGGACAGCAACCTACGAGCAGTACTTC.

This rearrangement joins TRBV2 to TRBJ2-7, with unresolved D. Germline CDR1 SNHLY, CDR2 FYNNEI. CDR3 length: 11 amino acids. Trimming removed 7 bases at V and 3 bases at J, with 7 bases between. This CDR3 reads CASMRVYEQYF. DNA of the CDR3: TGTGCCAGCATGAGAGTCTACGAGCAGTACTTC.

CDR3 sequence: CASSLYGGRAYEQYF. CDR3 coding DNA: TGCGCCAGCAGCTTGTATGGCGGGAGGGCCTACGAGCAGTACTTC. The chain links TRBV5-1 to TRBJ2-7; 9 bases agree with TRBD2. The length of the CDR3 is 15 residues. The junction had 4 bases not matched to a gene; V was cut back by 1 base and J by 2 bases. Germline values: CDR1 SGHRS, CDR2 YFSETQ.

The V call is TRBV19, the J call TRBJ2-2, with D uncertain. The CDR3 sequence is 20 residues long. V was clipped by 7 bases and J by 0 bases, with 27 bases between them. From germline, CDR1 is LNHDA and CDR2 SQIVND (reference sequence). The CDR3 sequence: CASIPVSLTYSAANTGELFF. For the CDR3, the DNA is TGTGCCAGTATCCCCGTATCCCTTACTTACAGTGCCGCGAACACCGGGGAGCTGTTTTTT.

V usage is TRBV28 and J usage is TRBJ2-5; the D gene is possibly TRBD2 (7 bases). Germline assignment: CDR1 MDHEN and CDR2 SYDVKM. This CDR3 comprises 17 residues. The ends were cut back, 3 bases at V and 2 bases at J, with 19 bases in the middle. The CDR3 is CASSFWGGSRGQETQYF. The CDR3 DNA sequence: TGTGCCAGCAGTTTTTGGGGGGGCTCAAGAGGACAAGAGACCCAGTACTTC.

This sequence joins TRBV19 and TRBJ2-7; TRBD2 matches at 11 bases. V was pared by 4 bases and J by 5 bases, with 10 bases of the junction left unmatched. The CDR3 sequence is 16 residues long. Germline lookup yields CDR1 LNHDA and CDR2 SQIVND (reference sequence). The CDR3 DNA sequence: TGTGCCAGTAGTAAGGGACTAGCGGACCAAGGCCACGAGCAGTACTTC. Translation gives CASSKGLADQGHEQYF. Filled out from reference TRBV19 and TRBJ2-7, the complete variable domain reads DGGITQSPKYLFRKEGQNVTLSCEQNLNHDAMYWYRQDPGQGLRLIYYSQIVNDFQKGDIAEGYSVSREKKESFPLTVTSAQKNPTAFYLCASSKGLADQGHEQYFGPGTRLTVT.

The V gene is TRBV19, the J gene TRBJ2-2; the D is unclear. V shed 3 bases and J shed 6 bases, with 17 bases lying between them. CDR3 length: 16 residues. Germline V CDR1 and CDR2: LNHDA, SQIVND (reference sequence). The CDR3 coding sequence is TGTGCCAGTAGTATTTCCCCCGACGGGTCTCCCGGGGAGCTGTTTTTT. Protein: CASSISPDGSPGELFF. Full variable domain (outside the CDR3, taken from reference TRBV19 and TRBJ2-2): DGGITQSPKYLFRKEGQNVTLSCEQNLNHDAMYWYRQDPGQGLRLIYYSQIVNDFQKGDIAEGYSVSREKKESFPLTVTSAQKNPTAFYLCASSISPDGSPGELFFGEGSRLTVL.

The DNA for the CDR3 is TGCGCCAGCAGCTGGGGAGAGGACACCGGGGAGCTGTTTTTT. It translates to CASSWGEDTGELFF. The chain is built from TRBV5-1 and TRBJ2-2, with TRBD2 as a possible D gene (5 bases). With 3 bases removed from V and 3 bases from J, the gap between germline ends came to 9 bases. The germline CDR1 and CDR2 sequences are SGHRS and YFSETQ. The CDR3 extends over 14 amino acids.

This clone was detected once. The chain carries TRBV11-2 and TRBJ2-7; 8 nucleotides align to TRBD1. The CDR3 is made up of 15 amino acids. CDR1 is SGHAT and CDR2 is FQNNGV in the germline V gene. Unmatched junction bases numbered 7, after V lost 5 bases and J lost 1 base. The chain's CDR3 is CASSPAGTGSYEQYF. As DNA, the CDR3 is TGTGCCAGCAGCCCGGCGGGGACAGGTTCCTACGAGCAGTACTTC.

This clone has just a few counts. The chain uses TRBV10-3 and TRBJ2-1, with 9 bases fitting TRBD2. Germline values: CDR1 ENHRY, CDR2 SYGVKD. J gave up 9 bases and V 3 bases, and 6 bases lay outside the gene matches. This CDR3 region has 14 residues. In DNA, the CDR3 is TGTGCCATCAGTGAAAATCCAGCGGGAGGTGAGCAGTTCTTC. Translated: CAISENPAGGEQFF.

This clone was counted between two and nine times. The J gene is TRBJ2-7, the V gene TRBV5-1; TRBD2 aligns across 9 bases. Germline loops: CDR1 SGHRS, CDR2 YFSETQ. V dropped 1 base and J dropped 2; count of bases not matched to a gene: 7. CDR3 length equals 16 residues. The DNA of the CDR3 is TGCGCCAGCAGCTTGACGTCTAGCGGGGCCACCTACGAGCAGTACTTC. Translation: CASSLTSSGATYEQYF.

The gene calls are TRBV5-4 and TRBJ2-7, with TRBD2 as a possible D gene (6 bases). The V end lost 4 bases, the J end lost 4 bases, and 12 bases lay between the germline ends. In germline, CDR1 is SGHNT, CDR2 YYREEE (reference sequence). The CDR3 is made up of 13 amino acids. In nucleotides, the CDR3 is TGTGCCAGCAGCGTCACCGGGAGTTACGAGCAGTACTTC. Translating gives CASSVTGSYEQYF.

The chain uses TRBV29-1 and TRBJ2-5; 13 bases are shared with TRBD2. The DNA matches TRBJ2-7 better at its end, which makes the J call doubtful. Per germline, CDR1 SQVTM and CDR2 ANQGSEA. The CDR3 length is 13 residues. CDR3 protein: CSARTSGSYEQYF. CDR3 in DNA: TGCAGCGCCAGGACTAGCGGGAGTTACGAGCAGTACTTC.

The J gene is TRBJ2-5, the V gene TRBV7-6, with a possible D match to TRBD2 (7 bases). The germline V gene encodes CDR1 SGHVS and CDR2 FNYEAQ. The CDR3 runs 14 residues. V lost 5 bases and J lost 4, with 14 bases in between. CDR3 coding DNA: TGTGCCAGCAGCCTAGGAGGGGGGGTAGAGACCCAGTACTTC. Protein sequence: CASSLGGGVETQYF.

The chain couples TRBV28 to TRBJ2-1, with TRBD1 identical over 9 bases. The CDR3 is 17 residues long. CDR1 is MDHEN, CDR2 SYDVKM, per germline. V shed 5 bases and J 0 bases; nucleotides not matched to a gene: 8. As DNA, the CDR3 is TGTGCCAGCAGTCCAGGGACAGGGATGGGCTCCTACAATGAGCAGTTCTTC. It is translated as CASSPGTGMGSYNEQFF.

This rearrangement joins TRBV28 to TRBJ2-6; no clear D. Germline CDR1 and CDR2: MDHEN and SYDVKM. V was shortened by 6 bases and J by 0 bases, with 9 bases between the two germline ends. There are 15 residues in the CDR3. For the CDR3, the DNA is TGTGCCAGCAGCCCACAGCCCTCTGGGGCCAACGTCCTGACTTTC. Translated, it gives CASSPQPSGANVLTF.

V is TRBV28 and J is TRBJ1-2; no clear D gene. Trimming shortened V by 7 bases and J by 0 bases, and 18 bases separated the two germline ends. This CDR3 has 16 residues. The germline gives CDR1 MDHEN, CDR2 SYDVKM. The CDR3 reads CASIQTGELTNYGYTF. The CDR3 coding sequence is TGTGCCAGCATCCAAACTGGGGAGCTAACTAACTATGGCTACACCTTC.